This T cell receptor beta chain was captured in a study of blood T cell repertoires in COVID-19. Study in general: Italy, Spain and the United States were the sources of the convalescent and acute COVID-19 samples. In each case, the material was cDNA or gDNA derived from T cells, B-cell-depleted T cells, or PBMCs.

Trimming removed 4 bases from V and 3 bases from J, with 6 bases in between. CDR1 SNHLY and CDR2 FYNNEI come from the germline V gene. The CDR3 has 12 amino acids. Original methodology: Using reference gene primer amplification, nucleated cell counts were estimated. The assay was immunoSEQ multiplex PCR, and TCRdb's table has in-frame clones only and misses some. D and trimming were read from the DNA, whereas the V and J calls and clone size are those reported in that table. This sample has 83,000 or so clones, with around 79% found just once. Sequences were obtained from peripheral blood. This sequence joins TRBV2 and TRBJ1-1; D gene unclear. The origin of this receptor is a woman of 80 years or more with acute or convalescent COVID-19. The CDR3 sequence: CASSASDTEAFF. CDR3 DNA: TGTGCCAGCAGTGCAAGCGACACTGAAGCTTTCTTT.